A selection of T cell receptor beta chains follows, all from one sample in a study of early T cells in non-severe SARS-CoV-2 infection. TCRdb ran MiXCR on the 5' RACE reads and lists one entry per CDR3 protein. The table records approximately 73,000 distinct CDR3 sequences, around 13% of them present only once. The specimen was whole blood. These receptors were taken from an adult who was a healthcare worker with PCR-confirmed SARS-CoV-2 infection or an uninfected control (not recorded which). Each CDR3 is given with its conserved first and last residue. A D gene is named only where the DNA matches it firmly. For some rows the clone size is stated as once, few or many, or as a class when expanded; others skip it.

- TRBJ1-1 - TRBV2 CASSAGQENTEAFF TGTGCCAGCAGCGCAGGACAAGAGAACACTGAAGCTTTCTTT
many TRBJ1-4 - TRBV24-1 CATSDSQAGEKLFF TGTGCCACCAGTGACAGTCAGGCGGGCGAAAAACTGTTTTTT
- TRBJ1-1 - TRBV29-1 CGTQDRLTGEAFF TGCGGTACTCAAGACAGACTAACGGGTGAAGCTTTCTTT
- TRBJ1-1 - TRBV15 CATSKDLNTEAFF TGTGCCACCAGCAAGGATTTGAACACTGAAGCTTTCTTT
few TRBJ1-5 - TRBV12-3/TRBV12-4 CASSQTVYSNQPQHF TGTGCCAGCAGCCAGACAGTCTATAGCAATCAGCCCCAGCATTTT
few TRBJ2-2 - TRBV28 CASKENTGELFF TGTGCCAGCAAGGAGAACACCGGGGAGCTGTTTTTT
- TRBJ2-1 TRBD2 TRBV11-2 CASSLIRSSGGFSYNEQFF TGTGCCAGCAGCTTAATTCGTTCTAGCGGGGGGTTCTCCTACAATGAGCAGTTCTTC
many TRBJ1-1 - TRBV20-1 CSAPRQENTEAFF TGCAGTGCACCTCGACAGGAGAACACTGAAGCTTTCTTT
many TRBJ2-5 - TRBV7-2 CASSPGPEETQYF TGTGCCAGCAGCCCAGGACCCGAAGAGACCCAGTACTTC
few TRBJ1-5 - TRBV4-3 CASSQDRGTNQPQHF TGCGCCAGCAGCCAAGATCGAGGCACAAATCAGCCCCAGCATTTT
- TRBJ2-3 TRBD2 TRBV29-1 CSFTPREGRDTQYF TGCAGCTTCACCCCGCGGGAGGGCCGGGATACGCAGTATTTT
- TRBJ1-1 - TRBV6-2/TRBV6-3 CASSPQGLEVFF TGTGCCAGCAGCCCCCAGGGACTTGAAGTTTTCTTT
few TRBJ2-3 TRBD2 TRBV10-1 CASSEVAGARTDTQYF TGCGCCAGCAGTGAGGTAGCGGGGGCCCGCACAGATACGCAGTATTTT
- TRBJ1-6 - TRBV5-1 CASRPAQDSPLHF TGCGCCAGCAGACCTGCACAGGATTCACCCCTCCACTTT
- TRBJ2-2 - TRBV7-9 CASSLAETNTGELFF TGTGCCAGCAGCTTAGCGGAAACGAACACCGGGGAGCTGTTTTTT
many TRBJ1-1 - TRBV11-2 CASSLGMGKTNTEAFF TGTGCCAGCAGCTTAGGGATGGGCAAAACGAACACTGAAGCTTTCTTT
many TRBJ2-2 - TRBV3-1 CASSQLSGRSTGELFF TGTGCCAGCAGCCAATTGAGTGGGCGTAGCACCGGGGAGCTGTTTTTT
- TRBJ2-3 - TRBV6-2/TRBV6-3 CASSYALATDTQYF TGTGCCAGCAGTTACGCCCTAGCGACAGATACGCAGTATTTT
many TRBJ2-1 - TRBV7-9 CASSLSPRQGRNNEQFF TGTGCCAGCAGCTTATCCCCTCGTCAGGGGCGAAACAATGAGCAGTTCTTC
- TRBJ2-2 - TRBV12-3/TRBV12-4 CASSPPDSLYTGELFF TGTGCCAGCAGCCCCCCGGACAGCCTCTACACCGGGGAGCTGTTTTTT
- TRBJ2-7 - TRBV20-1 CSARDRFYEQYF TGCAGTGCTAGAGATCGGTTTTACGAGCAGTACTTC
many TRBJ1-1 TRBD1 TRBV29-1 CSVVMWGTVNTEAFF TGCAGCGTTGTGATGTGGGGGACAGTGAACACTGAAGCTTTCTTT
- TRBJ1-6 TRBD1 TRBV9 CASSPSGGSPLHF TGTGCCAGCAGCCCATCAGGGGGCTCACCCCTCCACTTT
many TRBJ1-2 TRBD1 TRBV18 CASSPETGSYGYTF TGTGCCAGCTCACCAGAGACAGGGAGCTATGGCTACACCTTC
- TRBJ1-2 TRBD1 TRBV29-1 CSVKPGQGWYGYTF TGCAGCGTTAAGCCCGGACAGGGGTGGTATGGCTACACCTTC
- TRBJ1-1 - TRBV7-9 CASSSVGSGHRISEAFF TGTGCCAGCAGCTCCGTGGGATCCGGACACAGAATATCTGAAGCTTTCTTT
many TRBJ2-3 - TRBV5-4 CASSPPGADTQYF TGTGCCAGCAGCCCACCGGGGGCAGATACGCAGTATTTT
many TRBJ2-3 - TRBV10-3 CAIGPGHSDTQYF TGTGCCATCGGACCGGGGCACTCAGATACGCAGTATTTT
many TRBJ2-6 - TRBV6-5 CASSYDSSGANVLTF TGTGCCAGCAGTTATGACTCCTCTGGGGCCAACGTCCTGACTTTC
many TRBJ2-4 - TRBV28 CASSEGGLAKNIQYF TGTGCCAGCAGTGAGGGGGGGTTAGCCAAAAACATTCAGTACTTC
- TRBJ1-1 TRBD1 TRBV5-1 CASSLTGVRFTEAFF TGCGCCAGCAGCTTGACAGGGGTTAGGTTTACTGAAGCTTTCTTT
few TRBJ2-2 TRBD1 TRBV24-1 CATRGTGLTGELFF TGTGCCACCAGAGGGACAGGGCTAACCGGGGAGCTGTTTTTT
- TRBJ2-1 - TRBV27 CASSSAIYTEQFF TGTGCCAGCAGTTCGGCAATATACACTGAGCAGTTCTTC
few TRBJ2-4 - TRBV2 CASRGRIAKNIQYF TGTGCCAGCAGGGGACGGATAGCCAAAAACATTCAGTACTTC
few TRBJ1-1 - TRBV3-1 CASVQSPNTEAFF TGTGCCAGCGTCCAGAGCCCCAACACTGAAGCTTTCTTT
- TRBJ2-1 - TRBV20-1 CSAPPGLQNNEQFF TGCAGTGCTCCCCCGGGACTGCAGAACAATGAGCAGTTCTTC
few TRBJ1-3 - TRBV12-3/TRBV12-4 CASSLTPAGSGNTIYF TGTGCCAGCAGTTTAACCCCGGCAGGCTCTGGAAACACCATATATTTT
- TRBJ1-5 TRBD1 TRBV29-1 CSVATGINQPQHF TGCAGCGTTGCGACAGGGATCAATCAGCCCCAGCATTTT
many TRBJ1-3 - TRBV12-3/TRBV12-4 CASAQGLSGNTIYF TGTGCCAGCGCCCAGGGCCTCTCTGGAAACACCATATATTTT
- TRBJ1-2 TRBD1 TRBV29-1 CSGRQGGNYGYTF TGCAGCGGGCGACAGGGGGGTAACTATGGCTACACCTTC
few TRBJ1-1 - TRBV7-9 CASSLGPSTEAFF TGTGCCAGCAGCTTAGGACCATCCACTGAAGCTTTCTTT
- TRBJ2-7 - TRBV10-1 CAPTGTPYEQYF TGCGCCCCTACCGGGACACCCTACGAGCAGTACTTC
few TRBJ2-5 - TRBV7-6 CASSALETQYF TGTGCCAGCAGTGCTCTGGAGACCCAGTACTTC
many TRBJ1-5 - TRBV7-2 CASSLRTDRDQPQHF TGTGCCAGCAGCTTAAGGACAGATCGGGACCAGCCCCAGCATTTT
- TRBJ2-1 TRBD2 TRBV27 CASSFRSAGGPGNEQFF TGTGCCAGCAGTTTTCGGTCGGCGGGAGGGCCGGGCAATGAGCAGTTCTTC
many TRBJ1-5 TRBD1 TRBV28 CASSLPTFRGLEPQHF TGTGCCAGCAGTTTACCTACCTTCAGGGGGCTGGAGCCCCAGCATTTT
- TRBJ1-1 - TRBV4-3 CASSQDIGRNTEAFF TGCGCCAGCAGCCAAGATATAGGGCGGAACACTGAAGCTTTCTTT
many TRBJ2-1 TRBD1 TRBV10-2 CASSGLTGDNEQFF TGCGCCAGCAGTGGATTAACAGGGGACAATGAGCAGTTCTTC
- TRBJ2-1 - TRBV10-3 CAISVDSSSYNEQFF TGTGCCATCAGTGTCGACAGTAGCTCCTACAATGAGCAGTTCTTC
- TRBJ1-1 - TRBV6-2/TRBV6-3 CASSHPDGHPGTEAFF TGTGCCAGCAGTCACCCGGACGGCCACCCGGGCACTGAAGCTTTCTTT
many TRBJ2-6 - TRBV7-9 CASRFLGDAGANVLTF TGTGCCAGCAGGTTTCTAGGGGATGCTGGGGCCAACGTCCTGACTTTC
few TRBJ2-7 TRBD2 TRBV4-3 CASSPRLAGGSYEQYF TGCGCCAGCAGCCCTCGACTAGCGGGAGGGAGCTACGAGCAGTACTTC
many TRBJ1-5 - TRBV7-9 CASSLGAFPQHF TGTGCCAGCAGCTTAGGGGCTTTTCCCCAGCATTTT
many TRBJ1-2 - TRBV29-1 CSVGRDDYGYTF TGCAGCGTTGGAAGAGATGACTATGGCTACACCTTC
many TRBJ1-3 TRBD1 TRBV6-5 CASSAAGGIGNTIYF TGTGCCAGCAGTGCCGCAGGGGGGATCGGAAACACCATATATTTT